The clone carrying this T cell receptor (beta chain) was seen just once. Other DNA sequences of this sample code for an identical CDR3. Using immunoSEQ multiplex PCR, the repertoire was profiled, and TCRdb retains in-frame clones only, with some absent. Of around 390,000 clones in the sample, 80% to 90% were seen once. This record belongs to a study of blood T cell repertoires in COVID-19. Study context: Researchers got acute and convalescent COVID-19 samples from the United States, Italy and Spain. T cells, B-cell-depleted T cells, or PBMCs provided the cDNA or gDNA that served as material.

The CDR3 runs to 11 residues. Germline V CDR1 and CDR2: ENHRY, SYGVKD. V lost 8 bases and J lost 5, with 9 bases in between. Allocation to cohorts depended on clinical history reported by the participants. Two negative PCRs, clearance, or symptom resolution characterized the recovered Cohort 3 donors. The source is a woman between 50 and 59 years old who had recovered from COVID-19. Material: PBMCs or T cells enriched from blood (not recorded which). The chain couples TRBV10-3 to TRBJ1-1; no definite D call. CDR3 nucleotide sequence: TGTGCCATCTCGGGAGGAACTGAAGCTTTCTTT. This sequence encodes CAISGGTEAFF.